The 11 T cell receptor beta chains in this list originate from one sample, sequenced in a study of OX40 agonist ivuxolimab in advanced cancers. Assay: immunoSEQ multiplex PCR; the TCRdb copy retains only in-frame clones and omits some. The sample holds 65,000 to 75,000 clones, 82% seen once. This material consisted of CD4+ or CD8+ T cells sorted from blood, taken in a trial of the OX40 agonist ivuxolimab. The receptors derive from an adult with an advanced solid tumor such as melanoma, head and neck, liver or kidney cancer.

The chain carries TRBV18 and TRBJ1-1; the D is unclear. V dropped 1 base and J dropped 3 bases, with 6 bases sitting between them. The CDR3 is 13 amino acids. Per germline, CDR1 KGHSH and CDR2 LQKENI. The CDR3 DNA follows: TGTGCCAGCTCACCACGAGTGGACACTGAAGCTTTCTTT. It translates to CASSPRVDTEAFF.

The CDR3 DNA reads as TGTGCCAGCAGCCCCCGAGGGACGGGCGAGCAGTACGTC. Encoded protein: CASSPRGTGEQYV. This rearrangement joins TRBV11-2 to TRBJ2-7; the D gene could be TRBD1 or TRBD2 (5 bases each). The CDR3 covers 13 residues. The V and J ends lost 5 bases and 6 bases respectively, with 14 bases between them. The germline CDR1 and CDR2 sequences are SGHAT and FQNNGV.

This rearrangement joins TRBV30 to TRBJ2-3; D unclear. The CDR3 totals 11 residues. Germline V gene lookup returns CDR1 GTSNPN and CDR2 SVGIG (reference sequence). The ends were cut back, 0 bases at V and 6 bases at J, with 4 bases in the middle. The CDR3 DNA reads TGTGCCTGGAGTGTAGGGGATACGCAGTATTTT. Amino acid sequence: CAWSVGDTQYF.

This clone has just one count. This chain uses TRBV5-1 with TRBJ2-4; TRBD1 is a possible D gene (5 bases). Per germline, CDR1 SGHRS and CDR2 YFSETQ. This CDR3 spans 16 amino acids. Trimming took 0 bases from V and 1 from J, leaving 11 bases between them. CDR3 nucleotides: TGCGCCAGCAGCTTGGGGGGCTCGATCGCCAAAAACATTCAGTACTTC. Its translation: CASSLGGSIAKNIQYF.

This rearrangement joins TRBV7-8 to TRBJ2-3, with 9 bases that match TRBD1. Trimming removed 4 bases from V and 5 bases from J; junction bases left unmatched: 10. The germline V gene encodes CDR1 SGHVS and CDR2 FQNEAQ. The CDR3 has 16 amino acids. This CDR3 is CASSSLWDRERDTQYF. CDR3 bases: TGTGCCAGCAGCTCCTTATGGGACAGGGAGAGAGATACGCAGTATTTT.

V usage is TRBV18 and J usage is TRBJ2-5; D ambiguous. Germline V lookup: CDR1 KGHSH, CDR2 LQKENI. The V gene lost 3 bases and the J gene lost 5 bases, with 10 bases spanning the gap. The CDR3 runs 13 residues. The CDR3 region has the DNA TGTGCCAGCTCACCTCAAGGTGCCGAGACCCAGTACTTC. The encoded protein is CASSPQGAETQYF.

The genes are TRBV14 and TRBJ1-2; no reliable D call. Germline CDR1 and CDR2: SGHDN and FVKESK. V dropped 0 bases and J dropped 6 bases, with 20 bases sitting between them. This CDR3 comprises 17 residues. The CDR3, as DNA: TGTGCCAGCAGCCAAGAGAAGGCCGGGCGGAACCACGATGGCTACACCTTC. Protein sequence: CASSQEKAGRNHDGYTF.

The chain links TRBV5-1 to TRBJ1-1; 8 positions agree with TRBD1. V was clipped by 2 bases and J by 7 bases; unmatched bases: 4. Germline V gene data show CDR1 as SGHRS and CDR2 as YFSETQ. The length of the CDR3 is 13 residues. The CDR3 coding sequence is TGCGCCAGCAGCTTCACAGGGGGAAGTGAAGCTTTCTTT. It codes for CASSFTGGSEAFF.

The V gene is TRBV29-1, the J gene TRBJ1-1; 9 positions match TRBD1. V shed 0 bases and J 7 bases; nucleotides not matched to a gene: 6. Germline assignment: CDR1 SQVTM and CDR2 ANQGSEA. The CDR3 loop spans 14 amino acids. CDR3: CSVEEGGTGLEAFF. CDR3 DNA: TGCAGCGTTGAAGAAGGCGGGACAGGGCTTGAAGCTTTCTTT.

This clone was detected only a few times. This chain uses TRBV2 with TRBJ2-4; no clear D gene. CDR3 length: 13 amino acids. V lost 8 bases, J lost 7 bases, and 15 bases lay in between. CDR1 SNHLY and CDR2 FYNNEI come from the germline V gene. The CDR3 DNA is TGTGCCAGCGCAGGTTACCTCAATAACATTCAGTACTTC. Amino acid sequence: CASAGYLNNIQYF.

The rearrangement links TRBV4-1 to TRBJ1-1; perhaps TRBD1 as D (5 bases). The CDR3 sequence is 14 residues long. CDR1 MGHRA and CDR2 YSYEKL come from the germline V gene. Trimming stripped 4 bases from V and 4 bases from J, with 13 bases between. The CDR3 DNA follows: TGCGCCAGCAGCCCTTTCGGGGGGGGCACTGAAGCTTTCTTT. Translation: CASSPFGGGTEAFF.